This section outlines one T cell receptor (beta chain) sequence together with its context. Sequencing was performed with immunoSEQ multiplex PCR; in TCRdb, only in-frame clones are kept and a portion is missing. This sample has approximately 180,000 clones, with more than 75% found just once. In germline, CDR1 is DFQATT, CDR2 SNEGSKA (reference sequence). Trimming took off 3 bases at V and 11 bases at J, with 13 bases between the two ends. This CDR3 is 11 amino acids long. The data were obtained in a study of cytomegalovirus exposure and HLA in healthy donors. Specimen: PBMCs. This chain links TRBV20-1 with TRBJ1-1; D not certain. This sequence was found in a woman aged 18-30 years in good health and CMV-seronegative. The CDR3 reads CSASQAGSAFF. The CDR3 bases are TGCAGTGCTAGTCAGGCAGGCTCGGCTTTCTTT.